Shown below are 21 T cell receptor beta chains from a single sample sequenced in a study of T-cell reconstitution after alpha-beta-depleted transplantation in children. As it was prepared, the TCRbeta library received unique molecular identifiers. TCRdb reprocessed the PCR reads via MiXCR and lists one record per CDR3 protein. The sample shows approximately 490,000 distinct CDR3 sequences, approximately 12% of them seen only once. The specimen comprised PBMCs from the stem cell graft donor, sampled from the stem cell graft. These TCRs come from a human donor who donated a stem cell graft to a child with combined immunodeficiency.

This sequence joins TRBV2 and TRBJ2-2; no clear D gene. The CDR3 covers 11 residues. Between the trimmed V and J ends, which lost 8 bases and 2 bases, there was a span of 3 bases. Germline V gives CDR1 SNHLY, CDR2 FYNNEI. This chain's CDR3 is CASLNTGELFF. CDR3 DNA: TGTGCCAGCCTAAACACCGGGGAGCTGTTTTTT.

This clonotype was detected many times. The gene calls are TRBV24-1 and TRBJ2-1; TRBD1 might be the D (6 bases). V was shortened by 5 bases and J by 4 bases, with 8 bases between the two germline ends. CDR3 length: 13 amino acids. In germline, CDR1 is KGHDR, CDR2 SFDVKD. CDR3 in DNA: TGTGCCACCAGTGGGACAGAATACAATGAGCAGTTCTTC. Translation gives CATSGTEYNEQFF.

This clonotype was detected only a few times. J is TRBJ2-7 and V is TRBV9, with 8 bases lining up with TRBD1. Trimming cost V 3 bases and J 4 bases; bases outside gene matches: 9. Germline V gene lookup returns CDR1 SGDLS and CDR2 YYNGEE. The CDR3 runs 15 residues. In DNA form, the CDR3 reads TGTGCCAGCAGCGCCACATCAGGGGGCTGGTACGAGCAGTACTTC. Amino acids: CASSATSGGWYEQYF.

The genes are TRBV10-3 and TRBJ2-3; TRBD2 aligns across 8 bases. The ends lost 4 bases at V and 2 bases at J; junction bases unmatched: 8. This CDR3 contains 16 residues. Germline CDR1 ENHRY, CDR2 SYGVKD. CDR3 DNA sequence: TGTGCCATCAGTGGGGCGACTAGCGCTCCCACAGATACGCAGTATTTT. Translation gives CAISGATSAPTDTQYF.

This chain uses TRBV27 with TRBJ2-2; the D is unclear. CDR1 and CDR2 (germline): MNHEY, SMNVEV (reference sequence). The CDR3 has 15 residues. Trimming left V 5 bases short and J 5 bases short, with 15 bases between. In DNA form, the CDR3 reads TGTGCCAGCAGTCGCGACAACCCAAAGACCGGGGAGCTGTTTTTT. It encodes CASSRDNPKTGELFF.

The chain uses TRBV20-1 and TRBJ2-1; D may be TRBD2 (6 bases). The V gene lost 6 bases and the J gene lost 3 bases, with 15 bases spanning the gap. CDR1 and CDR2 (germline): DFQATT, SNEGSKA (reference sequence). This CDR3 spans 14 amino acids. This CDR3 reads CSALTVGGYNEQFF. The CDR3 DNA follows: TGCAGTGCCCTTACCGTGGGGGGCTACAATGAGCAGTTCTTC.

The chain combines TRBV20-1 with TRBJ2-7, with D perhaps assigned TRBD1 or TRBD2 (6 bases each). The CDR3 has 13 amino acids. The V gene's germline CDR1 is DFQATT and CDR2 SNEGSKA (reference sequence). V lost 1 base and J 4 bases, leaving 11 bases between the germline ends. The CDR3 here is CSARGQGGYEQYF. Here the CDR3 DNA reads TGCAGTGCTAGAGGCCAAGGGGGGTACGAGCAGTACTTC.

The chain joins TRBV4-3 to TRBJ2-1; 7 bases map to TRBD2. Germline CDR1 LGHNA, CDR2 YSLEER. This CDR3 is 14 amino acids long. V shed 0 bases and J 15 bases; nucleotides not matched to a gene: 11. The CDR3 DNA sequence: TGCGCCAGCAGCCAAGATCTGGGCTCTAGCGGTGCGTTCTTC. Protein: CASSQDLGSSGAFF.

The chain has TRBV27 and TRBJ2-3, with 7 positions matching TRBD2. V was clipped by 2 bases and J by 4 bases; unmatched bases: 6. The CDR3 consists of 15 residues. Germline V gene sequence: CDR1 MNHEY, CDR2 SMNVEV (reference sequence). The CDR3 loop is CASSLGLVMSDTQYF. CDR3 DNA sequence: TGTGCCAGCAGTTTAGGACTAGTGATGTCAGATACGCAGTATTTT.

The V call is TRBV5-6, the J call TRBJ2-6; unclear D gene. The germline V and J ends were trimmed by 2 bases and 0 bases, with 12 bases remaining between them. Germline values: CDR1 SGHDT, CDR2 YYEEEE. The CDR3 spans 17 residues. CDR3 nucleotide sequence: TGTGCCAGCAGCTTATTATCGGGTACCTCTGGGGCCAACGTCCTGACTTTC. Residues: CASSLLSGTSGANVLTF.

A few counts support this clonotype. The DNA of the CDR3 is TGTGCCAGCAGCTTAGCCAGGAGGTTTGAGAATCAGCCCCAGCATTTT. Protein product: CASSLARRFENQPQHF. The chain joins TRBV7-8 to TRBJ1-5; D uncertain. The CDR3 consists of 16 residues. CDR1 and CDR2 from the germline V gene are SGHVS and FQNEAQ. V gave up 0 bases and J gave up 4 bases, with 13 bases separating them.

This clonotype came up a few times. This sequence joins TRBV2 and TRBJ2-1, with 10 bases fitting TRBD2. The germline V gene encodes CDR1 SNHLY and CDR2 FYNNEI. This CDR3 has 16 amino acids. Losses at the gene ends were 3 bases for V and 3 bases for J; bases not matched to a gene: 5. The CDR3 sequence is CASSDRTSGVYNEQFF. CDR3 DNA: TGTGCCAGCAGTGATCGAACTAGCGGGGTCTACAATGAGCAGTTCTTC.

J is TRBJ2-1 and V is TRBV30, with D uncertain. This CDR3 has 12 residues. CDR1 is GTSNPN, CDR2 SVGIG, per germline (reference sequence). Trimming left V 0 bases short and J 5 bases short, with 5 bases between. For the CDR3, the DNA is TGTGCCTGGAGTGTTTTTAACAATGAGCAGTTCTTC. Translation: CAWSVFNNEQFF.

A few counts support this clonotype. The CDR3 reads CASNPTGVSSYNEQFF. DNA of the CDR3: TGCGCCAGCAACCCTACAGGGGTGAGCTCCTACAATGAGCAGTTCTTC. This chain links TRBV5-1 with TRBJ2-1, with 7 bases aligning to TRBD1. Germline CDR1 reads SGHRS; CDR2 reads YFSETQ. This CDR3 contains 16 residues. With V trimmed by 6 bases and J by 0 bases, 9 bases remained unmatched.

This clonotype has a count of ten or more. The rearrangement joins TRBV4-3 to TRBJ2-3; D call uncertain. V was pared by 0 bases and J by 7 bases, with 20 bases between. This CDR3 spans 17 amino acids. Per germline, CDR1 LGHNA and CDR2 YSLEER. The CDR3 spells CASSQESAASAIYTQYF. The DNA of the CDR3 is TGCGCCAGCAGCCAAGAATCCGCGGCCTCCGCGATTTATACGCAGTATTTT.

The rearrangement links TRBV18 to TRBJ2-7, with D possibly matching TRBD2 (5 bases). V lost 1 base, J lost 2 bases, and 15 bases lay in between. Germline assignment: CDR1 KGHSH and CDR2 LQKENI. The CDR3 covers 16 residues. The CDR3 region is CASSPRRNLEPYEQYF. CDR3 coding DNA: TGTGCCAGCTCACCACGGAGGAATCTAGAACCCTACGAGCAGTACTTC.

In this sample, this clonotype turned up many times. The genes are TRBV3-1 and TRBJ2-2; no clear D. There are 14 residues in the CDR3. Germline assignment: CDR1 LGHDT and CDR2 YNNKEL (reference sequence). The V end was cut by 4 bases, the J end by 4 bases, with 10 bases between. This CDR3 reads CASSPLLTTGELFF. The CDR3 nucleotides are TGTGCCAGCAGCCCGTTGTTGACCACCGGGGAGCTGTTTTTT.

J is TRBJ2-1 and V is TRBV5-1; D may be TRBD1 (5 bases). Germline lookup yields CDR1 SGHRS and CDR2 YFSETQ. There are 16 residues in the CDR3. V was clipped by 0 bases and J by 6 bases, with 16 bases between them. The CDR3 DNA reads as TGCGCCAGCAGCTTGGAGGGGCAGGGATCCCCCAATGAGCAGTTCTTC. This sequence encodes CASSLEGQGSPNEQFF. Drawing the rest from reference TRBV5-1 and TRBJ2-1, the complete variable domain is KAGVTQTPRYLIKTRGQQVTLSCSPISGHRSVSWYQQTPGQGLQFLFEYFSETQRNKGNFPGRFSGRQFSNSRSEMNVSTLELGDSALYLCASSLEGQGSPNEQFFGPGTRLTVL.

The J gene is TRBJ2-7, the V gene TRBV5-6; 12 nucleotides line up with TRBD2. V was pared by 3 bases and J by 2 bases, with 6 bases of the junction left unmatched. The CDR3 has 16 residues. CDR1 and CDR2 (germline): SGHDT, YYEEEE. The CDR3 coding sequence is TGTGCCAGCAGCTGGGGGACTAGCGGGCCTCCCTACGAGCAGTACTTC. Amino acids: CASSWGTSGPPYEQYF. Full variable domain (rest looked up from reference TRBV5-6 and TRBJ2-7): DAGVTQSPTHLIKTRGQQVTLRCSPKSGHDTVSWYQQALGQGPQFIFQYYEEEERQRGNFPDRFSGHQFPNYSSELNVNALLLGDSALYLCASSWGTSGPPYEQYFGPGTRLTVT.

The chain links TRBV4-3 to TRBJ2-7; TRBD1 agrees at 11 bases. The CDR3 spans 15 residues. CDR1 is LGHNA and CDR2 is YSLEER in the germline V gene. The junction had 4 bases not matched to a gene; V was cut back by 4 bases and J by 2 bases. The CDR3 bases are TGCGCCAGCAGCCTCGGGACAGGGGGGACCTACGAGCAGTACTTC. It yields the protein CASSLGTGGTYEQYF.

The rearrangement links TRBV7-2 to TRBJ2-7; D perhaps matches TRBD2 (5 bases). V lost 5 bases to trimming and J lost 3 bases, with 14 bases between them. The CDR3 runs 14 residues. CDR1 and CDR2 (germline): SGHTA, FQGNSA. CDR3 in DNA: TGTGCCAGCAGCCTACGGGGTAGCGACTACGAGCAGTACTTC. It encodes CASSLRGSDYEQYF.